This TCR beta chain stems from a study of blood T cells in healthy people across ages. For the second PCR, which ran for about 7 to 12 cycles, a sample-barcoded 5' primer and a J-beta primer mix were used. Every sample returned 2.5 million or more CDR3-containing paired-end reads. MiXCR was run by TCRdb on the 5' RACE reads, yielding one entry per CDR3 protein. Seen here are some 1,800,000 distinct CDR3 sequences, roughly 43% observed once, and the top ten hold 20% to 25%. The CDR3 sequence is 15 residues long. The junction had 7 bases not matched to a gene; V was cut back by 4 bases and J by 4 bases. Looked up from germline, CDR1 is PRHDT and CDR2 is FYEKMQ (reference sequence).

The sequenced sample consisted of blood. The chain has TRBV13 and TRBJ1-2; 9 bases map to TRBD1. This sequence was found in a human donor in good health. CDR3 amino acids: CASSSYRGRVYGYTF. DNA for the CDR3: TGTGCCAGCAGCTCCTACAGGGGGCGCGTCTATGGCTACACCTTC.